The clone carrying this T cell receptor (beta chain) was counted ten times or more. TCRdb processed the 5' RACE reads anew with MiXCR; each CDR3 protein has one entry. The sample carries approximately 250,000 distinct CDR3 sequences, 6.5% recorded once. These data originate in a study of identical twins. Healthy Caucasian individuals made up all the donors. This CDR3 contains 12 residues. Trimming cost V 3 bases and J 3 bases, with 6 bases left between them. Looked up from germline, CDR1 is SGHTA and CDR2 is FQGNSA. These data also featured in a second study, about T cells expressing NK-cell markers.

The sample comprised CD8+ T cells sorted from blood. The TCR was taken from a woman aged 18 to 35 in good health. This chain uses TRBV7-2 with TRBJ2-7; D not resolved. CDR3 DNA sequence: TGTGCCAGCAGCTTTACCAGCTACGAGCAGTACTTC. Translated: CASSFTSYEQYF.